The 9 T cell receptor beta chains listed next were all sequenced from one sample in a study of T cell changes during pregnancy in multiple sclerosis. Sequencing used immunoSEQ multiplex PCR; TCRdb keeps in-frame clones, though not all of them. The profile shows about 49,000 clones, approximately 94% of them singletons. This sample comprised CD8+ T cells from peripheral blood mononuclear cells, obtained before pregnancy. The source is a female donor with multiple sclerosis, enrolled in a pregnancy study.

The V and J genes are TRBV19 and TRBJ1-1; D might be TRBD1 (6 bases). CDR1 is LNHDA, CDR2 SQIVND, per germline (reference sequence). This CDR3 comprises 14 residues. Deletions cut 6 bases from V and 4 bases from J, with 15 bases between. The CDR3 here is CASRNRGGRTEAFF. As DNA, the CDR3 is TGTGCCAGTAGGAACCGGGGGGGCCGCACTGAAGCTTTCTTT.

The chain combines TRBV27 with TRBJ2-1; 8 nucleotides line up with TRBD1. V lost 5 bases to trimming and J lost 6 bases; unmatched junction nucleotides: 6. The germline CDR1 and CDR2 sequences are MNHEY and SMNVEV (reference sequence). CDR3 length: 14 amino acids. The CDR3 region is CASSIRGTGNEQFF. CDR3 sequence (DNA): TGTGCCAGCAGTATTAGGGGGACAGGCAATGAGCAGTTCTTC.

The rearrangement uses TRBV27 and TRBJ2-3; 11 nucleotides align to TRBD2. V shed 6 bases and J 3 bases; nucleotides not matched to a gene: 2. CDR3 length equals 14 residues. Germline CDR1 reads MNHEY; CDR2 reads SMNVEV (reference sequence). DNA of the CDR3: TGTGCCAGCAGACTAGCGGGAGTGACAGATACGCAGTATTTT. It translates to CASRLAGVTDTQYF.

This chain links TRBV27 with TRBJ2-1; D might be TRBD2 (6 bases). The CDR3 extends over 14 amino acids. The V and J ends lost 0 bases and 8 bases respectively, with 11 bases between them. The germline V gene encodes CDR1 MNHEY and CDR2 SMNVEV (reference sequence). The CDR3 sequence is CASSLSSSVDEQFF. CDR3 sequence (DNA): TGTGCCAGCAGTTTATCGTCTAGCGTGGATGAGCAGTTCTTC.

J is TRBJ2-7 and V is TRBV19; no reliable D call. V lost 5 bases to trimming and J lost 2 bases, with 10 bases between them. Germline CDR1 and CDR2: LNHDA and SQIVND (reference sequence). The CDR3 sequence is 13 residues long. The CDR3 DNA reads as TGTGCCAGTAGTGCCGCTAGAACCTACGAGCAGTACTTC. It is translated as CASSAARTYEQYF.

This sequence joins TRBV29-1 and TRBJ2-1, with D unclear. V shed 6 bases and J shed 4 bases, with 10 bases lying between them. There are 12 residues in the CDR3. The V gene's germline CDR1 is SQVTM and CDR2 ANQGSEA. CDR3 in DNA: TGCAGCGTGCCAGTTCCATACAATGAGCAGTTCTTC. This translates into CSVPVPYNEQFF.

The V call is TRBV4-3, the J call TRBJ1-5; 7 nucleotides agree with TRBD1. Germline-derived CDR1 and CDR2 are LGHNA and YSLEER. V was clipped by 0 bases and J by 3 bases; unmatched bases: 11. The CDR3 covers 18 residues. The CDR3 DNA follows: TGCGCCAGCAGCCAAGAAACCATTACGGGACAGCTCAATCAGCCCCAGCATTTT. This codes for CASSQETITGQLNQPQHF.

Of note for this clone: The same CDR3 can be traced to other DNA sequences in this sample. The chain joins TRBV19 to TRBJ1-5, with 8 positions matching TRBD1. Germline-derived CDR1 and CDR2 are LNHDA and SQIVND (reference sequence). The length of the CDR3 is 14 residues. V shed 4 bases, J shed 2 bases, and the junction held 1 base outside the gene matches. The CDR3 is CASSTTGGNQPQHF. The DNA of the CDR3 is TGTGCCAGTAGTACGACAGGGGGCAATCAGCCCCAGCATTTT.

This chain uses TRBV9 with TRBJ2-7; D may be TRBD2 (6 bases). Germline assignment: CDR1 SGDLS and CDR2 YYNGEE. Trimming stripped 4 bases from V and 7 bases from J, with 9 bases between. CDR3 length: 11 residues. CDR3 DNA sequence: TGTGCCAGCAGCTCCCTAGCGGAGCAGTACTTC. This codes for CASSSLAEQYF.